The 32 T cell receptor beta chains below were found in one sample sequenced in a study of blood T cell repertoires in COVID-19. This table comes from immunoSEQ multiplex PCR, and its TCRdb copy is limited to in-frame clones, with some not included. In the table there are around 100,000 clones, roughly 82% of which are singletons. The sequencing sample was made of peripheral blood. The receptors were gathered from a man in his fifties or sixties with acute or convalescent COVID-19.

The chain links TRBV24-1 to TRBJ2-3; D uncertain. In germline, CDR1 is KGHDR, CDR2 SFDVKD. V gave up 0 bases and J gave up 6 bases, with 9 bases separating them. CDR3 size: 14 residues. Here the CDR3 reads CATSDLSWADTQYF. The CDR3 DNA sequence: TGTGCCACCAGTGATTTGAGTTGGGCTGATACGCAGTATTTT.

The rearrangement links TRBV10-2 to TRBJ2-1; 11 bases match TRBD2. The CDR3 spans 16 residues. Looked up from germline, CDR1 is WSHSY and CDR2 is SAAADI. V trimming: 2 bases; J trimming: 4 bases; junction bases outside the gene matches: 4. CDR3 region: CASSERRTSGYNEQFF. The DNA of the CDR3 is TGCGCCAGCAGTGAGAGGAGGACTAGCGGGTACAATGAGCAGTTCTTC.

This sequence joins TRBV4-1 and TRBJ2-3; TRBD2 might be the D (5 bases). V lost 4 bases to trimming and J lost 1 base, with 12 bases between them. Germline lookup yields CDR1 MGHRA and CDR2 YSYEKL. The CDR3 covers 15 residues. This CDR3 is CASSPLVRGTDTQYF. CDR3 nucleotide sequence: TGCGCCAGCAGCCCCCTGGTGAGGGGCACAGATACGCAGTATTTT.

The genes are TRBV27 and TRBJ2-7; D is possibly TRBD1 (5 bases). Per germline, CDR1 MNHEY and CDR2 SMNVEV (reference sequence). The CDR3 sequence is 11 residues long. The V end was cut by 8 bases, the J end by 2 bases, with 7 bases between. CDR3 protein: CASSDTYEQYF. The CDR3 DNA reads as TGTGCCAGCTCGGACACCTACGAGCAGTACTTC.

CDR3 sequence: CASSAGGASGELFF. CDR3 DNA sequence: TGTGCCAGCAGTGCAGGGGGCGCCTCCGGGGAGCTGTTTTTT. The chain combines TRBV27 with TRBJ2-2, with 8 bases fitting TRBD1. The CDR3 extends over 14 amino acids. Germline CDR1 reads MNHEY; CDR2 reads SMNVEV (reference sequence). V shed 5 bases, J shed 6 bases, and the junction held 5 bases outside the gene matches.

This chain links TRBV7-8 with TRBJ2-7; no reliable D call. Trimming removed 1 base from V and 0 bases from J, with 7 bases in between. Germline V gene sequence: CDR1 SGHVS, CDR2 FQNEAQ. The CDR3 is made up of 14 amino acids. The CDR3 spells CASSLVRSSYEQYF. Written as DNA, the CDR3 is TGTGCCAGCAGCTTAGTACGCAGCTCCTACGAGCAGTACTTC.

This chain joins TRBV6-5 and TRBJ2-1; TRBD2 might be the D (6 bases). In germline, CDR1 is MNHEY, CDR2 SVGAGI. There are 15 residues in the CDR3. V lost 4 bases to trimming and J lost 5 bases, with 15 bases between them. The DNA for the CDR3 is TGTGCCAGCAGTTCATTTGGACTAACTCACAATGAGCAGTTCTTC. Translating gives CASSSFGLTHNEQFF.

The V call is TRBV2, the J call TRBJ2-5, with 12 positions matching TRBD2. The CDR3 spans 14 residues. Losses at the gene ends were 7 bases for V and 7 bases for J; bases not matched to a gene: 7. In germline, CDR1 is SNHLY, CDR2 FYNNEI. Written as DNA, the CDR3 is TGTGCCAGCACTCGACTAGCGGGAGTCGTGACCCAGTACTTC. It codes for CASTRLAGVVTQYF. Variable domain in full (rest from reference TRBV2 and TRBJ2-5): EPEVTQTPSHQVTQMGQEVILRCVPISNHLYFYWYRQILGQKVEFLVSFYNNEISEKSEIFDDQFSVERPDGSNFTLKIRSTKLEDSAMYFCASTRLAGVVTQYFGPGTRLLVL.

This clone occurred once. The germline gene is not matched at one end of the junction; a read error may be the cause. V gene TRBV7-7 combines with J gene TRBJ2-6; TRBD2 might be the D (6 bases). This CDR3 is 19 amino acids long. The germline V gene encodes CDR1 SSHAT and CDR2 FNYEAQ (reference sequence). The CDR3: CASSSHLTGTLGGANVLTF. The CDR3 nucleotides are TGTGCTAGCAGCTCGCACTTGACCGGGACTCTGGGAGGGGCCAACGTCCTGACTTTC.

The CDR3: CASSLRAGNTDTQYF. CDR3 DNA: TGTGCCAGCAGCTTGAGGGCGGGAAACACAGATACGCAGTATTTT. This chain uses TRBV5-5 with TRBJ2-3, with D possibly matching TRBD2 (6 bases). V was clipped by 1 base and J by 2 bases, with 11 bases between them. In germline, CDR1 is SGHKS, CDR2 YYEKEE (reference sequence). The CDR3 length is 15 residues.

J is TRBJ2-3 and V is TRBV5-1; D is uncertain. The CDR3 length is 14 residues. The V end was cut by 5 bases, the J end by 0 bases, with 10 bases between. Germline V gene lookup returns CDR1 SGHRS and CDR2 YFSETQ. The CDR3 coding sequence is TGCGCCAGCAGTAGTGCCTCTAGCACAGATACGCAGTATTTT. Translation gives CASSSASSTDTQYF.

This rearrangement joins TRBV18 to TRBJ2-1, with D tentatively TRBD2 (5 bases). The germline CDR1 and CDR2 sequences are KGHSH and LQKENI. The CDR3 is 13 amino acids. V lost 0 bases and J lost 11, with 11 bases in between. This chain's CDR3 is CASSPPERAKQFF. Written as DNA, the CDR3 is TGTGCCAGCTCACCACCCGAGAGGGCAAAGCAGTTCTTC.

The chain joins TRBV2 to TRBJ2-1; TRBD2 matches at 9 bases. This CDR3 has 15 residues. Unmatched junction bases numbered 1, after V lost 4 bases and J lost 0 bases. Germline V gene data show CDR1 as SNHLY and CDR2 as FYNNEI. The CDR3 loop reads CASSVLAGSYNEQFF. The CDR3 DNA reads as TGTGCCAGCAGTGTACTAGCGGGCTCCTACAATGAGCAGTTCTTC.

The chain uses TRBV6-1 and TRBJ1-2; D not resolved. CDR3 length: 13 residues. The V end lost 2 bases, the J end lost 4 bases, and 8 bases lay between the germline ends. The germline V gene encodes CDR1 MNHNS and CDR2 SASEGT. This CDR3 is CASSEPGRYGYTF. The CDR3 DNA is TGTGCCAGCAGTGAACCAGGCCGCTATGGCTACACCTTC.

The V and J genes are TRBV28 and TRBJ2-3, with D perhaps matching TRBD1 (6 bases). Trimming stripped 7 bases from V and 2 bases from J, with 19 bases between. The CDR3 totals 16 residues. The germline CDR1 and CDR2 sequences are MDHEN and SYDVKM. CDR3 bases: TGTGCCAGCACTTACCTTGACAGGCGTGACACAGATACGCAGTATTTT. It translates to CASTYLDRRDTDTQYF.

V usage is TRBV6-5 and J usage is TRBJ2-3; a weak D match, TRBD1 (6 bases). Germline CDR1 MNHEY, CDR2 SVGAGI. This CDR3 spans 14 amino acids. V was pared by 6 bases and J by 2 bases, with 12 bases between. The CDR3 region is CASRTRGVTDTQYF. DNA for the CDR3: TGTGCCAGCAGGACCAGGGGAGTCACAGATACGCAGTATTTT.

This chain joins TRBV28 and TRBJ1-3, with 8 bases matching TRBD1. The junction had 5 bases not matched to a gene; V was cut back by 5 bases and J by 8 bases. CDR3 length equals 13 residues. Germline V CDR1 and CDR2: MDHEN, SYDVKM. CDR3 DNA: TGTGCCAGCAGTCCGGGGACAGGCCACACCATATATTTT. Protein product: CASSPGTGHTIYF.

The chain is built from TRBV6-2 or TRBV6-3 and TRBJ1-5, with 7 bases identical to TRBD1. CDR3 length equals 16 residues. V dropped 0 bases and J dropped 6; count of bases not matched to a gene: 8. The germline V gene encodes CDR1 MNHEY and CDR2 SVGEGT. CDR3 region: CASSYSEGAVGQPQHF. CDR3 DNA sequence: TGTGCCAGCAGTTACTCCGAGGGGGCGGTGGGTCAGCCCCAGCATTTT.

The rearrangement uses TRBV19 and TRBJ1-5; 7 positions agree with TRBD1. The trim removed 0 bases at V and 5 bases at J, leaving 7 bases unmatched. Germline CDR1 is LNHDA and CDR2 is SQIVND (reference sequence). The CDR3 is made up of 16 amino acids. The CDR3 DNA reads TGTGCCAGTAGTATAGATAACAGGGGCCCCTATCAGCCCCAGCATTTT. Its protein product is CASSIDNRGPYQPQHF.

This clone was detected once. CDR3 sequence: CASSEVSYTGELFF. In DNA, the CDR3 is TGTGCCAGCAGTGAAGTCAGTTACACCGGGGAGCTGTTTTTT. The chain carries TRBV6-1 and TRBJ2-2; D uncertain. The germline V and J ends were trimmed by 1 base and 3 bases, with 6 bases remaining between them. This CDR3 comprises 14 residues. Germline V gene sequence: CDR1 MNHNS, CDR2 SASEGT.

The rearrangement links TRBV5-1 to TRBJ1-1; 9 nucleotides line up with TRBD1. CDR3 length: 16 amino acids. Per germline, CDR1 SGHRS and CDR2 YFSETQ. V shed 3 bases, J shed 0 bases, and the junction held 6 bases outside the gene matches. CDR3 nucleotides: TGCGCCAGCAGCTCGGGGTGGGACAGGGTGAACACTGAAGCTTTCTTT. Translation: CASSSGWDRVNTEAFF.

The V gene is TRBV18, the J gene TRBJ2-3, with 9 nucleotides matching TRBD2. Per germline, CDR1 KGHSH and CDR2 LQKENI. The trim removed 3 bases at V and 4 bases at J, leaving 5 bases unmatched. This CDR3 comprises 15 residues. The CDR3 DNA follows: TGTGCCAGCTCACCGGAGCAGCGGGAGGCAGATACGCAGTATTTT. This gives the protein CASSPEQREADTQYF.

The chain joins TRBV11-2 to TRBJ2-6; a possible D gene is TRBD1 (6 bases). The CDR3 loop spans 16 amino acids. The ends were cut back, 0 bases at V and 5 bases at J, with 11 bases in the middle. Germline V lookup: CDR1 SGHAT, CDR2 FQNNGV. In DNA, the CDR3 is TGTGCCAGCAGCTTAGACACAGGGCTCTGGGCCAACGTCCTGACTTTC. It is translated as CASSLDTGLWANVLTF.

J is TRBJ2-1 and V is TRBV7-9; 7 bases match TRBD2. The CDR3 has 17 residues. Germline CDR1 SEHNR, CDR2 FQNEAQ (reference sequence). The trim removed 2 bases at V and 0 bases at J, leaving 7 bases unmatched. DNA of the CDR3: TGTGCCAGCAGCTTAAGCCCAGCGGGACTCTCCTACAATGAGCAGTTCTTC. Translating it yields CASSLSPAGLSYNEQFF.

The chain recombines TRBV6-6 with TRBJ2-2; weak D call: TRBD2 (6 bases). The length of the CDR3 is 14 residues. Trimming took off 6 bases at V and 7 bases at J, with 15 bases between the two ends. Germline CDR1 and CDR2: MNHNY and SVGAGI (reference sequence). The CDR3: CASSYRDFIGELFF. In DNA, the CDR3 is TGTGCCAGCAGCTATAGGGACTTTATCGGGGAGCTGTTTTTT.

The chain links TRBV5-8 to TRBJ2-1; tentative D call: TRBD2 (7 bases). Trimming left V 0 bases short and J 0 bases short, with 13 bases between. The CDR3 extends over 17 amino acids. The germline V gene has CDR1 SGHTS and CDR2 YDEGEE. The CDR3 loop is CASSLVWGGRSYNEQFF. The DNA of the CDR3 is TGTGCCAGCAGCTTGGTATGGGGGGGCCGCTCCTACAATGAGCAGTTCTTC.

This chain links TRBV11-3 with TRBJ2-5; D possibly corresponds to TRBD2 (5 bases). The CDR3 covers 14 residues. CDR1 is SGHNT, CDR2 YENEEA, per germline. With 2 bases removed from V and 2 bases from J, the gap between germline ends came to 9 bases. The CDR3: CASSLTREQETQYF. The CDR3 DNA sequence: TGTGCCAGCAGCTTAACTCGGGAACAAGAGACCCAGTACTTC.

The chain is built from TRBV25-1 and TRBJ1-6; D is possibly TRBD1 (5 bases). Germline V gene lookup returns CDR1 MGHDK and CDR2 SYGVNS. With 4 bases removed from V and 8 bases from J, the gap between germline ends came to 6 bases. This CDR3 is built from 12 residues. In DNA form, the CDR3 reads TGTGCCAGCAGTGTAGGGGATTCACCCCTCCACTTT. Translating gives CASSVGDSPLHF.

The chain uses TRBV5-4 and TRBJ2-3, with D tentatively TRBD1 (6 bases). Trimming left V 2 bases short and J 4 bases short, with 11 bases between. Germline V gives CDR1 SGHNT, CDR2 YYREEE (reference sequence). This CDR3 spans 14 amino acids. The CDR3: CASSLSKGADTQYF. The CDR3, as DNA: TGTGCCAGCAGCTTAAGTAAGGGGGCAGATACGCAGTATTTT.

The chain couples TRBV2 to TRBJ2-1; D gene ambiguous. The CDR3 loop spans 14 amino acids. Trimming cost V 4 bases and J 4 bases, with 11 bases left between them. The germline CDR1 and CDR2 sequences are SNHLY and FYNNEI. The CDR3 here is CASSVQTTYNEQFF. For the CDR3, the DNA is TGTGCCAGCAGTGTACAGACCACGTACAATGAGCAGTTCTTC.

This clone was found a few times. The chain couples TRBV28 to TRBJ1-5; 8 nucleotides line up with TRBD1. The CDR3 sequence is 17 residues long. Germline assignment: CDR1 MDHEN and CDR2 SYDVKM. Trimming took 3 bases from V and 0 from J; bases not matched to a gene: 7. In nucleotides, the CDR3 is TGTGCCAGCAGTTTCTCCGCAGGGGGCATTAGCAATCAGCCCCAGCATTTT. It codes for CASSFSAGGISNQPQHF.

This chain uses TRBV5-4 with TRBJ2-2, with D perhaps matching TRBD2 (5 bases). The CDR3 sequence is 16 residues long. V was clipped by 4 bases and J by 1 base, with 14 bases between them. Per the germline V gene, CDR1 is SGHNT and CDR2 is YYREEE (reference sequence). CDR3 region: CASSPLGNKNTGELFF. CDR3 bases: TGTGCCAGCAGCCCCCTCGGGAACAAGAACACCGGGGAGCTGTTTTTT.